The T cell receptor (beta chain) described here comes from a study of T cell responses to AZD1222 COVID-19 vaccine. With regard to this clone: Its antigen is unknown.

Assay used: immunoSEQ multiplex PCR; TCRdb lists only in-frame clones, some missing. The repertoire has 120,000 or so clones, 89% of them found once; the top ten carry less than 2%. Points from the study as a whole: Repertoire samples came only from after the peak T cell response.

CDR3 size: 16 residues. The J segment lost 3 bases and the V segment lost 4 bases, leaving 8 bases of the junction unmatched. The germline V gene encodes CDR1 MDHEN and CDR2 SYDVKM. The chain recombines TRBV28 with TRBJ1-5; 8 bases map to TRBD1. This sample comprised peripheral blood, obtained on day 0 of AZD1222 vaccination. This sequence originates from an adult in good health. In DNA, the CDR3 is TGTGCCAGCAGTTATCCAGGGGGCCTCTTCAATCAGCCCCAGCATTTT. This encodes CASSYPGGLFNQPQHF.